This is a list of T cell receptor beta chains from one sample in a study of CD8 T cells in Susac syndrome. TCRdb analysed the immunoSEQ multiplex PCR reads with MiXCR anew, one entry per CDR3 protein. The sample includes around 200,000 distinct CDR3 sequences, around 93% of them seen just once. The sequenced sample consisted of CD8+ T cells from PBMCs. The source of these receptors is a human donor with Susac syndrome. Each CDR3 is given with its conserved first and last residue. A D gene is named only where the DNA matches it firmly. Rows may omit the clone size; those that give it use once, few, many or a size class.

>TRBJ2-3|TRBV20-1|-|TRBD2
TGCAGTGCTTCCGGGACTAGCTGGACAGATACGCAGTATTTT
CSASGTSWTDTQYF
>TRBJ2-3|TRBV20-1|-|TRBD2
TGCAGTGCTAGAGACGGGAGGCTAGTCGATACGCAGTATTTT
CSARDGRLVDTQYF
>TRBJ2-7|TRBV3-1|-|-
TGTGCCAGCAGCCAAGATCCCGGAACTCACTCATACGAGCAGTACTTC
CASSQDPGTHSYEQYF
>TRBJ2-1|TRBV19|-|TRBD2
TGTGCCAGTAGTAGAGAGACAGAGGGACTAGCGGGCTTCCATGAGCAGTTCTTC
CASSRETEGLAGFHEQFF
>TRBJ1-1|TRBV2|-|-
TGTGCCAGCATGAACACTGAAGCTTTCTTT
CASMNTEAFF
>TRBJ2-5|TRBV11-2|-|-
TGTGCCAGCAGCTTTTACAGCCAAGAGACCCAGTACTTC
CASSFYSQETQYF
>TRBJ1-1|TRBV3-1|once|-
TGTGCCAGCAGCCAAGACGTGAAGGGGGGGGGCACTGAAGCTTTCTTT
CASSQDVKGGGTEAFF
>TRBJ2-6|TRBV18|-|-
TGTGCCAGCTCACCATACATCCGGGACGGGCGCTCTGGGGCCAACGTCCTGACTTTC
CASSPYIRDGRSGANVLTF
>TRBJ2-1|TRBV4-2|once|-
TGTGCCAGCAGCCACGGTTTTGGCAATGAGCAGTTCTTC
CASSHGFGNEQFF
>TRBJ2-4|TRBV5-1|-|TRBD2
TGCGCCAGCACCGCGGGGGGCTGGGGGAACATTCAGTACTTC
CASTAGGWGNIQYF
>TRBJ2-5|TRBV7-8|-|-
TGTGCCAGCAGTCGTAAATTGCAGGCTGAGTACCAAGAGACCCAGTACTTC
CASSRKLQAEYQETQYF
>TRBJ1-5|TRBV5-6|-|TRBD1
TGTGCCAGCAGTTTGCTAGGGACAGCAAGTCAGCCCCAGCATTTT
CASSLLGTASQPQHF
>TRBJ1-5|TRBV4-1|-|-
TGCGCCAGCAGCGTAAGCCGGGATAATCAGCCCCAGCATTTT
CASSVSRDNQPQHF
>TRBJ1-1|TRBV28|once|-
TGTGCCGTCCAAGACATGAACACTGAAGCTTTCTTT
CAVQDMNTEAFF
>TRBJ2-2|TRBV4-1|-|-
TGCGCCAGCAGCCACCTATTGCGGCGTGACGGGGAGCTGTTTTTT
CASSHLLRRDGELFF
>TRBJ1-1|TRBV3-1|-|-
TGTGCCAGCAGCCGAAAGGGGGGTGGCACTGAAGCTTTCTTT
CASSRKGGGTEAFF
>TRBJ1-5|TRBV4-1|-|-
TGCGCCAGCAGCCAAGTTTACAATCAGCCCCAGCATTTT
CASSQVYNQPQHF
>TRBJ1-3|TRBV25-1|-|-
TGTGCCAGCAGTGAATCAGCCGGAGACTCTGGAAACACCATATATTTT
CASSESAGDSGNTIYF